A single TCR beta chain is shown here with its context. The V and J ends lost 0 bases and 3 bases, in that order; junction bases with no gene match: 8. The length of the CDR3 is 16 residues. Per germline, CDR1 SGHRS and CDR2 YFSETQ. During active infection, Seattle patients enrolled and were then monitored through disease. In the authors' methods: Researchers report that nucleated cell counts were estimated from reference gene primer amplification. Assay: immunoSEQ multiplex PCR; the TCRdb copy retains only in-frame clones and omits some. That table supplies the V and J calls and clone size; D and trimming were determined from the DNA. The sample includes a few hundred thousand clones, nearly 90% of them seen just once. This record comes from a study of blood T cell repertoires in COVID-19. Study in general: Material from acute and convalescent COVID-19 was sourced from the United States, Italy and Spain.

The rearrangement links TRBV5-1 to TRBJ2-5, with 7 bases that match TRBD1. The sequenced sample consisted of peripheral blood. The TCR originated in a woman between 40 and 55 years old with COVID-19, enrolled during active disease. CDR3 sequence: CASSLARQGFEETQYF. The CDR3 nucleotides are TGCGCCAGCAGCTTGGCCCGACAGGGATTTGAAGAGACCCAGTACTTC.